The T cell receptor (beta chain) under discussion was sequenced for a study of T cell changes during pregnancy in multiple sclerosis. The CDR3 covers 16 residues. The germline V gene encodes CDR1 SGHNT and CDR2 YYREEE (reference sequence). The J segment lost 2 bases and the V segment lost 2 bases, leaving 10 bases of the junction unmatched. This table comes from immunoSEQ multiplex PCR, and its TCRdb copy is limited to in-frame clones, with some not included. This table has some 30,000 clones, roughly 91% appearing once. The chain employs TRBV5-4 and TRBJ2-7; 7 nucleotides line up with TRBD1. Source: CD8+ T cells from peripheral blood mononuclear cells, taken in the second trimester of pregnancy. The origin of this receptor is a female donor in good health, enrolled as a control in a pregnancy study. The CDR3 protein is CASSLLSGTETYEQYF. Written as DNA, the CDR3 is TGTGCCAGCAGCTTACTTTCCGGGACAGAGACCTACGAGCAGTACTTC. Full variable domain (remainder filled in from reference TRBV5-4 and TRBJ2-7): ETGVTQSPTHLIKTRGQQVTLRCSSQSGHNTVSWYQQALGQGPQFIFQYYREEENGRGNFPPRFSGLQFPNYSSELNVNALELDDSALYLCASSLLSGTETYEQYFGPGTRLTVT.